The source of this T cell receptor beta chain is a study of identical twins. Overall study findings and caveats: Where beta out-of-frame sequences were concerned, excess twin sharing was weaker. Abundant beta clonotypes from cord blood bore fewer insertions; memory repertoires lacked this pattern.

CDR1 and CDR2 from the germline V gene are KGHDR and SFDVKD. The CDR3 runs 16 residues. Germline trimming cut 4 bases from V and 1 base from J; bases unmatched to any gene: 4. TCRdb independently ran MiXCR on the 5' RACE reads; one entry per CDR3 protein. The sample carries 420,000 or so distinct CDR3 sequences, 18% recorded once. Comments on this clonotype: What it recognizes is unknown.

The receptor was derived from a man over 45 in good health. This chain joins TRBV24-1 and TRBJ2-2, with 8 bases matching TRBD1. The material sequenced was naive T cells sorted from blood. The CDR3 sequence: CATSDQGTGNTGELFF. CDR3 DNA: TGTGCCACCAGTGACCAGGGGACAGGGAACACCGGGGAGCTGTTTTTT.